These T cell receptor beta chains were read from a single sample in a study of beta chain features in type 1 diabetes. Profiled with immunoSEQ multiplex PCR; TCRdb holds only in-frame clones, not every one. The data hold fewer than 30,000 clones, with around 69% observed a single time. The source material was Tregs from blood. These receptors originate from a man aged 18 to 30 with type 1 diabetes. Both conserved end residues are part of each CDR3. D genes are given only for firm matches. Clone size is stated in some rows and not others, as once, few, many or a class when expanded.

v_gene	d_gene	abundance	j_gene	CDR3nt	CDR3aa
TRBV7-9	TRBD2	-	TRBJ2-7	TGTGCCAGCAGGCGGACAGGGGTAGCGGGAGGGGAGCAGTACTTC	CASRRTGVAGGEQYF
TRBV7-9	-	few	TRBJ2-7	TGTGCCAGCAGCTCCACAGGGAAAGGGGAGCAGTACTTC	CASSSTGKGEQYF
TRBV7-9	-	once	TRBJ2-1	TGTGCCAGCAGCTTCCTAGGCCCGGAGTTCTTC	CASSFLGPEFF
TRBV28	-	-	TRBJ1-2	TGTGCCAGCACCCGGGGGGGGGCCACGAACTATGGCTACACCTTC	CASTRGGATNYGYTF
TRBV6-5	-	few	TRBJ2-2	TGTGCCAGCAGTAGCATTACACAGGGAACCGGGGAGCTGTTTTTT	CASSSITQGTGELFF
TRBV7-6	-	-	TRBJ2-1	TGTGCCAGCAGGTCTCCACTAGGCCTTGAGTTCTTC	CASRSPLGLEFF
TRBV10-1	TRBD1	-	TRBJ2-3	TGCGCCAGCAGGCAGGGGGCCGCAGATACGCAGTATTTT	CASRQGAADTQYF
TRBV7-2	TRBD2	-	TRBJ2-7	TGTGCCAGCAGCTTAGCCCCCCCCTGGCTAGCGGCGGACTCCTACGAGCAGTACTTC	CASSLAPPWLAADSYEQYF
TRBV18	-	-	TRBJ1-2	TGTGCCAGCTCACCTTTTGAAAGCAGGAACACCTATGGCTACACCTTC	CASSPFESRNTYGYTF
TRBV19	TRBD1	-	TRBJ2-5	TGTGCCAGTAGTTTGGACAGGGCCCAAGAGACCCAGTACTTC	CASSLDRAQETQYF
TRBV7-2	TRBD1	-	TRBJ2-2	TGTGCCAGCAGCGCCGGGACAGTTCAAGGTCGCGGGGAGCTGTTTTTT	CASSAGTVQGRGELFF
TRBV9	-	-	TRBJ2-2	TGTGCCAGCAGCGTAGAGCGGTCCGGGGAGCTGTTTTTT	CASSVERSGELFF
TRBV5-1	-	-	TRBJ2-6	TGCGCCAGCAGCCCCCCCGGGGCTGGGGCCAACGTCCTGACTTTC	CASSPPGAGANVLTF
TRBV19	-	-	TRBJ1-1	TGTGCCAGTAACCGAGAACTGAACACTGAAGCTTTCTTT	CASNRELNTEAFF
TRBV6-6	-	-	TRBJ1-1	TGTGCCAGCAGTTTCTTTCCCTCTGACACTGAAGCTTTCTTT	CASSFFPSDTEAFF
TRBV5-5	-	few	TRBJ2-3	TGTGCCAGCAGCCTCTCGGGGGATACGCAGTATTTT	CASSLSGDTQYF
TRBV27	TRBD1	-	TRBJ1-1	TGTGCCAGCAGTTTTCTGGGACAGCAAGCTTTCTTT	CASSFLGQQAFF
TRBV28	-	-	TRBJ2-7	TGTGCCAGCAGTTTAACCCGACAGGTAAACTACGAGCAGTACTTC	CASSLTRQVNYEQYF
TRBV6-5	TRBD1	-	TRBJ1-2	TGTGCCAGCACCCCGGGACAGGGCCACCTATATGGCTACACCTTC	CASTPGQGHLYGYTF
TRBV27	TRBD1	-	TRBJ1-4	TGTGCCAGCAGCCCCCGACAGGGGCCTAATGAAAAACTGTTTTTT	CASSPRQGPNEKLFF
TRBV7-9	-	-	TRBJ1-3	TGTGCCAGCAGCTTCTCTAGCTCTGGAAACACCATATATTTT	CASSFSSSGNTIYF
TRBV2	TRBD1	-	TRBJ2-1	TGTGCCAGCCAGCCGGGACAGGGGTCCAATGAGCAGTTCTTC	CASQPGQGSNEQFF
TRBV10-3	TRBD1	-	TRBJ2-1	TGTGCCATCAGGGCTACAGGGGGCCTACCCTACAATGAGCAGTTCTTC	CAIRATGGLPYNEQFF
TRBV28	-	-	TRBJ2-7	TGTGCCAGCAAGTTACAAGGTCGGGCCTACGAGCAGTACTTC	CASKLQGRAYEQYF
TRBV20-1	-	once	TRBJ2-1	TGCAGTGCACCCCGGGGGTCCTTAGGATTCTTC	CSAPRGSLGFF
TRBV7-2	TRBD1	few	TRBJ2-1	TGTGCCAGCAGCTTAGATGGGGACAGGTCCTCCAATGAGCAGTTCTTC	CASSLDGDRSSNEQFF
TRBV19	-	-	TRBJ1-2	TGTGCCAGTAGTTCCGCCGGGACTGCAAGGGGCTACACCTTC	CASSSAGTARGYTF
TRBV5-1	-	once	TRBJ2-1	TGCGCCAGCAGCCCACTCGGGGGTAGGAATGAGCAGTTCTTC	CASSPLGGRNEQFF
TRBV6-5	-	-	TRBJ1-6	TGTGCCAGCAGTCATCAGGACTCCTATAATTCACCCCTCCACTTT	CASSHQDSYNSPLHF
TRBV7-6	TRBD2	-	TRBJ2-7	TGTGCCAGCAGCTTAGGAGCGACTAGCGGCTCCTACGAGCAGTACTTC	CASSLGATSGSYEQYF
TRBV6-1	TRBD2	-	TRBJ2-3	TGTGCCAGCAGGCAACTAGCGGGGGGCACAGATACGCAGTATTTT	CASRQLAGGTDTQYF
TRBV28	-	-	TRBJ1-6	TGTGCCAGCAGTACAAATTCACCCCTCCACTTT	CASSTNSPLHF